This T cell receptor beta chain was sequenced in a study of CD8+CD57+ T cells in acquired aplastic anemia. Whole-study context: Sorted CD4+ plus CD8+ cells gave DNA averaging roughly 3.2 ug.

Genomic DNA templated the TCR beta VDJ and CDR3 profiling. TCRdb re-called the reads with MiXCR, one entry per CDR3 protein. The repertoire holds around 150,000 distinct CDR3 sequences, with around 48% as singletons. The CDR3 spans 15 residues. The V and J ends lost 4 bases and 10 bases respectively, with 19 bases between them. Germline V CDR1 and CDR2: SNHLY, FYNNEI. All sequencing subjects had displayed CD8+CD57+ cell expansion on flow cytometry. Patients were untreated when blood was sampled. The chain uses TRBV2 and TRBJ2-2; tentatively, D is TRBD1 (5 bases). The receptor was derived from a human donor with aplastic anemia. What was sequenced was sorted CD4+, CD8+, or CD8+CD57+ T cells (not recorded which) from PBMCs. CDR3 sequence (DNA): TGTGCCAGCAGTGTGACCAACAGGAAATTGGTGGAGCTGTTTTTT. Residues: CASSVTNRKLVELFF.